Listed here is a single T cell receptor beta chain. No antigen is known for it. This sample is drawn from a study of cytomegalovirus exposure and HLA in healthy donors. Study-wide results and caveats: An Asian-associated ancestry cluster reportedly showed fewer N-insertions than the roughly 670-donor mean in a later analysis. Later on, a genetic analysis was performed. It linked a missense variant in DCLRE1C with V- and J-gene trimming of TCR beta. The study listed under 200 cytomegalovirus-associated TCR beta chains.

Primers for the PCR totalled 60 Vbeta and 13 Jbeta. Profiled with immunoSEQ multiplex PCR; TCRdb holds only in-frame clones, not every one. This table holds roughly 140,000 clones, around 78% found once. Trimming removed 0 bases from V and 0 bases from J, with 9 bases in between. The length of the CDR3 is 16 residues. Looked up from germline, CDR1 is KGHSH and CDR2 is LQKENI. Sequenced material: PBMCs. V usage is TRBV18 and J usage is TRBJ2-1; D call uncertain. This receptor was identified in a man in his forties in good health and CMV-seropositive. For the CDR3, the DNA is TGTGCCAGCTCACCACCTCACAGCCCCTCCTACAATGAGCAGTTCTTC. Residues: CASSPPHSPSYNEQFF.